The entry that follows covers one TCR beta chain sequence. This entry is derived from a study of control samples from healthy donors and cancer patients. The method was immunoSEQ multiplex PCR; TCRdb's version includes in-frame clones alone and lacks a portion of them. The data show around 180,000 clones, almost 90% seen once. The sequenced material came from blood. This TCR came from a woman aged 25 to 45 in good health.

The CDR3 nucleotides read TGTGCCATCAGCCTGACCAGCTCTGGGGCCAACGTCCTGACTTTC. As protein: CAISLTSSGANVLTF. The gene calls are TRBV10-3 and TRBJ2-6; D is unclear. The germline CDR1 and CDR2 sequences are ENHRY and SYGVKD. This CDR3 spans 15 amino acids. V lost 6 bases, J lost 0 bases, and 9 bases lay in between.